The T cell receptor beta chain described here comes from a study of cytomegalovirus exposure and HLA in healthy donors. Repertoires were generated with immunoSEQ multiplex PCR, while TCRdb's copy carries only in-frame clones and drops some. This table has 60,000 to 90,000 clones, around four fifths appearing once. Sequenced: PBMCs. The TCR was taken from a man aged 25-40 years in good health and CMV-seronegative.

The chain's CDR3 is CAISEGTGVQETQYF. The CDR3 nucleotides read TGTGCCATCAGTGAGGGGACTGGGGTCCAAGAGACCCAGTACTTC. The chain carries TRBV10-3 and TRBJ2-5, with D possibly being TRBD2 (6 bases). Trimming cost V 2 bases and J 1 base, with 11 bases left between them. Germline V CDR1 and CDR2: ENHRY, SYGVKD. There are 15 residues in the CDR3.